This T cell receptor beta chain is drawn from a study of T-cell memory formation after mild COVID-19. Overall study context: Largely donor-specific sequence clusters came from two donors.

The table lists this clonotype with a few counts. Its antigen remains unidentified. Broader study findings: CD4+ bias marked clones expanding day 15 to 37, unlike balanced contracting clones. Researchers report contracting CD4+ clones mostly in CM and EM, with CD8+ clones in EMRA. A subset of responding clones appeared in pre-infection memory, suggesting cross-reactive memory joined.

TCRdb independently ran MiXCR on the 5' RACE reads; one entry per CDR3 protein. The table has about 250,000 distinct CDR3 sequences, about 17% seen once. This sequence was found in a man between 18 and 29 years old who had mild COVID-19 (a few samples of this study predate the infection). Cell type and time point are not known. Specimen: PBMCs or a T cell subset sorted from them (not recorded which).

The CDR3 protein is CASSPNGAGSGGYEQYV. Here the CDR3 DNA reads TGTGCCAGCAGCCCCAATGGAGCAGGTAGCGGGGGGTACGAGCAGTACGTC. The chain couples TRBV11-1 to TRBJ2-7; 10 bases line up with TRBD2. J gave up 4 bases and V 5 bases, and 14 bases lay outside the gene matches. Germline V gene sequence: CDR1 SGHAT, CDR2 FQDESV (reference sequence). The CDR3 extends over 17 amino acids.